These 28 T cell receptor beta chains originate from one sample sequenced in a study of T cells after yellow fever vaccination. TCRdb re-called the 5' RACE reads with MiXCR, one entry per CDR3 protein. The table records 120,000 or so distinct CDR3 sequences, around 6.7% of them present only once. The sequencing used CD4+ T cells sorted from PBMCs, collected about 49 days after the first yellow fever vaccination. All receptors come from a young man who received the YFV17D yellow fever vaccine.

This clonotype was seen at least ten times. The chain combines TRBV7-2 with TRBJ1-6, with 8 bases lining up with TRBD1. V shed 7 bases, J shed 10 bases, and the junction held 6 bases outside the gene matches. Germline assignment: CDR1 SGHTA and CDR2 FQGNSA. The CDR3 is 13 amino acids. The CDR3 loop is CASNGDRRSPLHF. In DNA, the CDR3 is TGTGCCAGCAACGGGGACAGGCGGTCACCCCTCCACTTT. Based on the CDR3 plus reference TRBV7-2 and TRBJ1-6, the full variable domain is GAGVSQSPSNKVTEKGKDVELRCDPISGHTALYWYRQSLGQGLEFLIYFQGNSAPDKSGLPSDRFSAERTGGSVSTLTIQRTQQEDSAVYLCASNGDRRSPLHFGNGTRLTVT.

This clonotype was seen many times. V and J are TRBV20-1 and TRBJ2-3, with D possibly TRBD2 on 6 matching bases. Trimming removed 5 bases from V and 5 bases from J, with 14 bases in between. The CDR3 covers 13 residues. CDR1 and CDR2 (germline): DFQATT, SNEGSKA (reference sequence). CDR3 loop: CSAQGGVLDTQYF. The CDR3 DNA reads as TGCAGTGCTCAGGGAGGCGTCCTAGATACGCAGTATTTT.

This clonotype has a count of ten or more. The V and J genes are TRBV28 and TRBJ2-2, with 8 bases lining up with TRBD2. The V gene's germline CDR1 is MDHEN and CDR2 SYDVKM. V lost 6 bases, J lost 6 bases, and 12 bases stayed unmatched. The CDR3 contains 16 residues. CDR3 protein: CASSPGGLPFAGELFF. In nucleotides, the CDR3 is TGTGCCAGCAGCCCGGGGGGGCTGCCATTCGCCGGGGAGCTGTTTTTT.

This clonotype was seen many times. V and J are TRBV20-1 and TRBJ1-4; tentative D call: TRBD1 (5 bases). The germline gives CDR1 DFQATT, CDR2 SNEGSKA (reference sequence). The CDR3 loop spans 15 amino acids. Trimming took 5 bases from V and 5 from J, leaving 18 bases between them. CDR3 coding DNA: TGCAGTGCTCGAAGGCCCGGGGGGTCGAATGAAAAACTGTTTTTT. This translates into CSARRPGGSNEKLFF.

This clonotype was counted at least ten times. Compared with germline, one end of the junction differs, possibly owing to a read error. J is TRBJ2-5 and V is TRBV5-1; D possibly uses TRBD1 or TRBD2 (5 bases each). Looked up from germline, CDR1 is SGHRS and CDR2 is YFSETQ. The CDR3 has 14 amino acids. This CDR3 is CASSLGDPQETQYF. CDR3 bases: TGCGCCAGCAGTTTGGGGGACCCCCAAGAGACCCAGTACTTC.

This clonotype was recorded at least ten times. The rearrangement joins TRBV7-2 to TRBJ2-7; the D gene is possibly TRBD2 (6 bases). Between the trimmed V and J ends, which lost 2 bases and 2 bases, there was a span of 10 bases. The germline gives CDR1 SGHTA, CDR2 FQGNSA. The CDR3 has 14 amino acids. The DNA of the CDR3 is TGTGCCAGCAGCTTAACTCCGGGGGCCTACGAGCAGTACGTC. This translates into CASSLTPGAYEQYV.

The CDR3 nucleotides read TGTGCCAGCAGCCAACTTAGGGGAAGGGGAGGGACTGAAGCTTTCTTT. Translating it yields CASSQLRGRGGTEAFF. This sequence joins TRBV3-1 and TRBJ1-1, with D tentatively TRBD1 (5 bases). Trimming took off 2 bases at V and 5 bases at J, with 18 bases between the two ends. The germline V gene encodes CDR1 LGHDT and CDR2 YNNKEL (reference sequence). The CDR3 spans 16 residues.

This clonotype was seen repeatedly, ten times or more. The chain links TRBV7-8 to TRBJ2-2; weak D call: TRBD2 (5 bases). Trimming removed 2 bases from V and 4 bases from J, with 11 bases in between. The CDR3 runs 15 residues. Germline V CDR1 and CDR2: SGHVS, FQNEAQ. The CDR3 nucleotides are TGTGCCAGCAGCTTAACTAGGATGGGCACCGGGGAGCTGTTTTTT. Amino acid sequence: CASSLTRMGTGELFF. Using reference TRBV7-8 and TRBJ2-2 for the parts outside the CDR3, the full variable domain is GAGVSQSPRYKVAKRGQDVALRCDPISGHVSLFWYQQALGQGPEFLTYFQNEAQLDKSGLPSDRFFAERPEGSVSTLKIQRTQQEDSAVYLCASSLTRMGTGELFFGEGSRLTVL.

This clonotype showed up many times. The J gene is TRBJ2-7, the V gene TRBV7-8; D gene ambiguous. Trimming shortened V by 2 bases and J by 1 base, and 12 bases separated the two germline ends. Looked up from germline, CDR1 is SGHVS and CDR2 is FQNEAQ. This CDR3 has 15 amino acids. The CDR3 protein is CASSLRTSGSYEQYF. CDR3 in DNA: TGTGCCAGCAGCTTAAGGACCTCCGGTTCCTACGAGCAGTACTTC.

This clonotype came up a few times. The chain links TRBV12-3 or TRBV12-4 to TRBJ2-7; 9 bases agree with TRBD1. With 5 bases clipped from V and 1 base from J, the junction kept 15 bases outside the gene matches. There are 18 residues in the CDR3. CDR3 amino acids: CASSLRGTGSFGSYEQYF. CDR3 DNA sequence: TGTGCCAGCAGTCTTCGCGGGACAGGGTCGTTCGGATCCTACGAGCAGTACTTC.

This clonotype was found many times. The chain has TRBV7-9 and TRBJ2-3; 11 bases are shared with TRBD1. V was clipped by 2 bases and J by 4 bases; unmatched bases: 5. This CDR3 spans 16 amino acids. Germline CDR1 and CDR2: SEHNR and FQNEAQ (reference sequence). The CDR3 DNA is TGTGCCAGCAGCTTATGGCGGGACAGGGGGTCAGATACGCAGTATTTT. Translating gives CASSLWRDRGSDTQYF.

This clonotype was seen repeatedly, ten times or more. The rearrangement links TRBV20-1 to TRBJ1-1, with D tentatively TRBD1 (5 bases). CDR3 length equals 15 residues. Germline V gene sequence: CDR1 DFQATT, CDR2 SNEGSKA (reference sequence). V gave up 0 bases and J gave up 10 bases, with 21 bases separating them. This chain's CDR3 is CSARDHRQTFRGAFF. DNA of the CDR3: TGCAGTGCTAGAGATCATCGACAGACCTTTAGAGGAGCTTTCTTT.

This clonotype has at least ten counts. The rearrangement joins TRBV11-2 to TRBJ2-1, with TRBD2 matching 8 bases. In germline, CDR1 is SGHAT, CDR2 FQNNGV. The CDR3 totals 15 residues. V dropped 5 bases and J dropped 4; count of bases not matched to a gene: 7. The CDR3 DNA is TGTGCCAGCAGCATAAGCGGGGGCGTTTACAATGAGCAGTTCTTC. It encodes CASSISGGVYNEQFF.

The chain carries TRBV4-3 and TRBJ1-6; no clear D. The germline V gene has CDR1 LGHNA and CDR2 YSLEER. This CDR3 is built from 17 residues. Trimming took 0 bases from V and 6 from J, leaving 15 bases between them. CDR3 amino acids: CASSQDLWGSSNSPLHF. The CDR3 DNA reads TGCGCCAGCAGCCAAGATCTATGGGGAAGTAGTAATTCACCCCTCCACTTT.

This clonotype appeared many times. The rearrangement joins TRBV20-1 to TRBJ2-3; D is perhaps TRBD1 (7 bases). Trimming cost V 5 bases and J 8 bases, with 14 bases left between them. The CDR3 contains 12 residues. Germline CDR1 is DFQATT and CDR2 is SNEGSKA (reference sequence). In DNA, the CDR3 is TGCAGTGCTCGGGTGCAGGGGGGTACGCAGTATTTT. Its translation is CSARVQGGTQYF.

This clonotype was detected ten times or more. The genes are TRBV5-5 and TRBJ2-1, with TRBD1 matching over 7 bases. Germline CDR1 SGHKS, CDR2 YYEKEE (reference sequence). There are 14 residues in the CDR3. As DNA, the CDR3 is TGTGTCTCAGCAAGGGGGCCTAGTTACAATGAGCAGTTCTTC. It specifies CVSARGPSYNEQFF.

This clonotype was picked up a small number of times. V is TRBV12-3 or TRBV12-4 and J is TRBJ1-4; D gene ambiguous. This CDR3 is 17 amino acids long. The ends were cut back, 1 base at V and 7 bases at J, with 19 bases in the middle. The CDR3 DNA follows: TGTGCCAGCAGTTTAGGCCCATTGTCAGGATTGTCTGAAAAACTGTTTTTT. Protein: CASSLGPLSGLSEKLFF.

Ten or more counts support this clonotype. The chain links TRBV7-9 to TRBJ2-7; TRBD1 agrees at 8 bases. The junction had 8 bases not matched to a gene; V was cut back by 8 bases and J by 2 bases. The CDR3 contains 14 residues. Germline-derived CDR1 and CDR2 are SEHNR and FQNEAQ (reference sequence). The CDR3 region has the DNA TGTGCCAGCGCGATCAGGACAGGGCCCTACGAGCAGTACTTC. Translation: CASAIRTGPYEQYF.

This clonotype was observed many times. The rearrangement links TRBV7-8 to TRBJ2-3; 7 nucleotides align to TRBD2. Trimming cost V 0 bases and J 2 bases; bases outside gene matches: 5. Germline V gives CDR1 SGHVS, CDR2 FQNEAQ. CDR3 length: 16 residues. The CDR3 reads CASSLAGGVVTDTQYF. In DNA, the CDR3 is TGTGCCAGCAGCTTAGCTGGGGGGGTGGTCACAGATACGCAGTATTTT.

This clonotype was counted at least ten times. The V gene is TRBV5-1, the J gene TRBJ2-2; 9 bases line up with TRBD1. Unmatched junction bases numbered 11, after V lost 1 base and J lost 7 bases. There are 17 residues in the CDR3. The germline gives CDR1 SGHRS, CDR2 YFSETQ. The CDR3 is CASSLRGQGTGLGELFF. The CDR3 nucleotides are TGCGCCAGCAGCTTGAGGGGACAGGGAACAGGTCTCGGGGAGCTGTTTTTT.

This clonotype was counted many times. At one end the junction does not follow the germline gene, possibly because of a read error. V and J are TRBV6-5 and TRBJ1-1; perhaps TRBD1 as D (5 bases). CDR3 length: 14 amino acids. Germline V CDR1 and CDR2: MNHEY, SVGAGI. The CDR3 DNA follows: TGTGCCAGCAGTTCCCCGGGGGTGAAGACTGAAGCTTTCTTT. Residues: CASSSPGVKTEAFF.

This clonotype was detected ten times or more. The chain links TRBV6-1 to TRBJ2-7, with D perhaps TRBD1 (6 bases). In germline, CDR1 is MNHNS, CDR2 SASEGT. The CDR3 is 14 residues long. The ends were cut back, 7 bases at V and 1 base at J, with 14 bases in the middle. The CDR3 is CASKRQGSSYEQYF. In DNA form, the CDR3 reads TGTGCCAGCAAAAGGCAGGGGAGTTCCTACGAGCAGTACTTC.

This clonotype was seen at least ten times. This chain connects TRBV6-1 to TRBJ1-3; D is unresolved. CDR1 and CDR2 (germline): MNHNS, SASEGT. V lost 5 bases and J 0 bases, leaving 8 bases between the germline ends. This CDR3 contains 14 residues. CDR3 protein: CASSRSPSGNTIYF. The CDR3 DNA follows: TGTGCCAGCAGTAGAAGCCCCTCTGGAAACACCATATATTTT.

Here the CDR3 DNA reads TGCAGTGCTAGAGAAAGGACAGGGGGCCTGGGTGGCTACACCTTC. Translating gives CSARERTGGLGGYTF. The chain has TRBV20-1 and TRBJ1-2, with 11 bases identical to TRBD1. The CDR3 spans 15 residues. Trimming at V came to 0 bases and at J to 7 bases, leaving 7 bases not matched to a gene. Germline V gene data show CDR1 as DFQATT and CDR2 as SNEGSKA (reference sequence).

This clonotype has ten or more counts. The chain joins TRBV18 to TRBJ2-3; 8 bases agree with TRBD2. The CDR3 length is 17 residues. Germline trimming cut 2 bases from V and 4 bases from J; bases unmatched to any gene: 11. CDR1 KGHSH and CDR2 LQKENI come from the germline V gene. CDR3 DNA sequence: TGTGCCAGCTCACCATCTACGGGGGGGGCCCGGGCAGATACGCAGTATTTT. Its protein is CASSPSTGGARADTQYF.

This clonotype was seen only a few times. The chain employs TRBV18 and TRBJ1-5, with 7 bases fitting TRBD1. V gave up 6 bases and J gave up 7 bases; unmatched junction bases: 6. This CDR3 has 13 residues. Germline CDR1 is KGHSH and CDR2 is LQKENI. This CDR3 reads CASSSDRAQPQHF. CDR3 nucleotides: TGTGCCAGCTCCAGCGACAGGGCCCAGCCCCAGCATTTT.

This clonotype was seen a few times. V and J are TRBV5-1 and TRBJ2-3, with 10 nucleotides matching TRBD2. The germline V gene encodes CDR1 SGHRS and CDR2 YFSETQ. This CDR3 spans 14 amino acids. V trimming: 3 bases; J trimming: 6 bases; junction bases outside the gene matches: 4. The CDR3 sequence is CASSSAGGYDTQYF. In DNA form, the CDR3 reads TGCGCCAGCAGCTCAGCGGGGGGGTACGATACGCAGTATTTT.

This clonotype was counted at least ten times. The rearrangement joins TRBV7-6 to TRBJ2-3; D may be TRBD2 (5 bases). From germline, CDR1 is SGHVS and CDR2 FNYEAQ. Trimming removed 4 bases at V and 1 base at J, with 9 bases between. This CDR3 has 14 residues. Written as DNA, the CDR3 is TGTGCCAGCAGCTCACTAGAGCGCACAGATACGCAGTATTTT. Its protein product is CASSSLERTDTQYF.